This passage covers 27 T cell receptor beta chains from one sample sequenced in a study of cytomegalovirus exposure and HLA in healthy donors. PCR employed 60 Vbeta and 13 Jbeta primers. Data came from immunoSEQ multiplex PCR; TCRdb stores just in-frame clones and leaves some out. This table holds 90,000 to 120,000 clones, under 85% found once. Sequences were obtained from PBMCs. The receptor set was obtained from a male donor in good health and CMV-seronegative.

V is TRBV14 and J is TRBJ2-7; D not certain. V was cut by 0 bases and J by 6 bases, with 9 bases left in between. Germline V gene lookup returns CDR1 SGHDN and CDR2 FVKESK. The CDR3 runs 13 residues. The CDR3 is CASSQDPQSEQYF. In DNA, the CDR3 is TGTGCCAGCAGCCAAGATCCCCAGTCCGAGCAGTACTTC.

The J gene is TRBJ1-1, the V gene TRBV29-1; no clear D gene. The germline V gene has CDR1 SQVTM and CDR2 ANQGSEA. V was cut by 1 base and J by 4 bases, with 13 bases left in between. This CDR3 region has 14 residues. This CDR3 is CSVEGQVSSTEAFF. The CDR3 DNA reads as TGCAGCGTTGAAGGGCAGGTCAGTAGCACTGAAGCTTTCTTT.

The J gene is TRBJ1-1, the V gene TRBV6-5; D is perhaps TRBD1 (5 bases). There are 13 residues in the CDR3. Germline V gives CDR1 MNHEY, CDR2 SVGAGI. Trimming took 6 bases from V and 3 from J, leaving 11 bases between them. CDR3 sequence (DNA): TGTGCCAGCAGCATCGGGACTGACACTGAAGCTTTCTTT. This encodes CASSIGTDTEAFF.

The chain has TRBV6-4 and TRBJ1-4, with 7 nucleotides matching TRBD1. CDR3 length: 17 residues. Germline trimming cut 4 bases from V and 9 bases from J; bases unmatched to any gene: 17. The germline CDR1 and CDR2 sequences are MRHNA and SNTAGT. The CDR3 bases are TGTGCCAGCAGTGTCCCTGCTCAAACAGGGGCGGAGAAAAAACTGTTTTTT. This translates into CASSVPAQTGAEKKLFF.

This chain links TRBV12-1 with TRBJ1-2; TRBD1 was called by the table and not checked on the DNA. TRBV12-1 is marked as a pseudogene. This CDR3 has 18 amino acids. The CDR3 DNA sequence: TGTGCCAGCAGCATTGCCAGGGCCGTATTGGCTAGGAACTATGGCTACACCTTC. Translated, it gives CASSIARAVLARNYGYTF.

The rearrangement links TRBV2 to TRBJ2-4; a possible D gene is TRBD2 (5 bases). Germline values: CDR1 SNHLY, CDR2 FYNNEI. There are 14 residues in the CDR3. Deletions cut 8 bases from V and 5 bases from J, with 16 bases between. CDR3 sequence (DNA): TGTGCCAGCGTCCTCCTAGCCCCCGAAAACATTCAGTACTTC. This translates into CASVLLAPENIQYF.

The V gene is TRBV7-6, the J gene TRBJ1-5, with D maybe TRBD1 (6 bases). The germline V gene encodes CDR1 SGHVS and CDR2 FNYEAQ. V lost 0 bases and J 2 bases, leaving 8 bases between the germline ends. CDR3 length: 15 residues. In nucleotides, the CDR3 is TGTGCCAGCAGCTTAGCGAAGGGGGGCAATCAGCCCCAGCATTTT. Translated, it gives CASSLAKGGNQPQHF.

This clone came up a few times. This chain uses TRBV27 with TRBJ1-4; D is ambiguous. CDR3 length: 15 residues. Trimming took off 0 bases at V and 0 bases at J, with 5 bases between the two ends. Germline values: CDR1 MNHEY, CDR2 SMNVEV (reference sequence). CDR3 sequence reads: CASSLSRATNEKLFF. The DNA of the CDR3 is TGTGCCAGCAGTTTATCGAGGGCAACTAATGAAAAACTGTTTTTT.

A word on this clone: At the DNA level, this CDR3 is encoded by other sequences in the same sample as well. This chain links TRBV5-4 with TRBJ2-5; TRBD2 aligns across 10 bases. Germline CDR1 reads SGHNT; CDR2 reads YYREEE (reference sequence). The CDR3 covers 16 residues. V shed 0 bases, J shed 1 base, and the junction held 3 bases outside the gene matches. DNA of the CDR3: TGTGCCAGCAGCTTGGGGTTAGCGGGAGGCCAAGAGACCCAGTACTTC. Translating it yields CASSLGLAGGQETQYF.

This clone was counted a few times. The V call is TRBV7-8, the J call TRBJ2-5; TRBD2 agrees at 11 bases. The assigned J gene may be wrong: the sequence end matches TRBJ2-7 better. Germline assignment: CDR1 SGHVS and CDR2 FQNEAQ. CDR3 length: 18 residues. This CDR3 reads CASSLGGLAGGSSYEQYF. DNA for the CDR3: TGTGCCAGCAGCTTAGGGGGGCTAGCGGGAGGTTCCTCCTACGAGCAGTACTTC.

The CDR3 DNA reads TGTGCCAGCACGCCGGGACAAAATGGCTACACCTTC. It encodes CASTPGQNGYTF. This chain uses TRBV7-9 with TRBJ1-2, with D tentatively TRBD1 (6 bases). V shed 7 bases and J shed 6 bases, with 12 bases lying between them. Germline CDR1 SEHNR, CDR2 FQNEAQ (reference sequence). The CDR3 extends over 12 amino acids.

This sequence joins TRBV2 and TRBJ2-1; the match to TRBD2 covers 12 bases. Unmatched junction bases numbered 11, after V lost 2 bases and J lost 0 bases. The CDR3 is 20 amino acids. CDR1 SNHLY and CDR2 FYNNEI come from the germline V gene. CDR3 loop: CASSEWLAGGPLSSYNEQFF. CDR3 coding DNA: TGTGCCAGCAGTGAATGGCTAGCGGGAGGGCCATTGAGCTCCTACAATGAGCAGTTCTTC.

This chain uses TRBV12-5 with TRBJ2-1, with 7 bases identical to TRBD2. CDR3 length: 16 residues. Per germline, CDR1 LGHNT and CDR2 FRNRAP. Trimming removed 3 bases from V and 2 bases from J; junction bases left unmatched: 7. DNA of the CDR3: TGTGCTAGTGGTTTCCAGGCGGGAGAGGCCTACAATGAGCAGTTCTTC. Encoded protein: CASGFQAGEAYNEQFF.

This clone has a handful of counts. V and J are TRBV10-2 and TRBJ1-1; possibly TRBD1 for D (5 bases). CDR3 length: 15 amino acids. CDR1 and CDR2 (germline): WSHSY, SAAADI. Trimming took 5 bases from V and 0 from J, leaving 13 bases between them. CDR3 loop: CASSKQTVMNTEAFF. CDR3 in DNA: TGCGCCAGCAGTAAACAGACAGTTATGAACACTGAAGCTTTCTTT.

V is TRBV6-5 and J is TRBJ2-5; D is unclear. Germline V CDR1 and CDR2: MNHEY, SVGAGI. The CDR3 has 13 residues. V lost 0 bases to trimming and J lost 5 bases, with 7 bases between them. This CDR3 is CASSYSNPETQYF. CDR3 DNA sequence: TGTGCCAGCAGTTACTCAAATCCGGAGACCCAGTACTTC.

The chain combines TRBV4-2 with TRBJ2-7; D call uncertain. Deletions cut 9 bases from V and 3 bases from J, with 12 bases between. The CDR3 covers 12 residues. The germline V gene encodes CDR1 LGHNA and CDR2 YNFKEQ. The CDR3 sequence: CARGRQVYEQYF. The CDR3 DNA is TGTGCCAGAGGCAGACAAGTCTACGAGCAGTACTTC.

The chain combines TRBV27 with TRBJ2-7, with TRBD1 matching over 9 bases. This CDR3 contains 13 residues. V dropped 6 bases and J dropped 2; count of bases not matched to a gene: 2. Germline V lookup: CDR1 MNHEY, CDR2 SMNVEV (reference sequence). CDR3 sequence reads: CASRGQGTYEQYF. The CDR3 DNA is TGTGCCAGCAGGGGACAGGGAACCTACGAGCAGTACTTC.

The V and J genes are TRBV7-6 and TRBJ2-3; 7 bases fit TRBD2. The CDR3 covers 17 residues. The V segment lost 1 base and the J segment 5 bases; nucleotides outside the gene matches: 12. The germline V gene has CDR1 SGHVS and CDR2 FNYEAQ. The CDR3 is CASSLESGGRFGDTQYF. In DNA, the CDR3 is TGTGCCAGCAGCTTAGAATCGGGCGGGAGATTTGGAGATACGCAGTATTTT.

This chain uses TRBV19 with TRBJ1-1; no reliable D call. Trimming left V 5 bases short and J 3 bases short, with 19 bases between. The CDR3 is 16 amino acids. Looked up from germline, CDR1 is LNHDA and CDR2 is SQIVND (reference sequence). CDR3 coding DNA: TGTGCCAGTAGTCCTTCCTTATCGAGGATTGACACTGAAGCTTTCTTT. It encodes CASSPSLSRIDTEAFF.

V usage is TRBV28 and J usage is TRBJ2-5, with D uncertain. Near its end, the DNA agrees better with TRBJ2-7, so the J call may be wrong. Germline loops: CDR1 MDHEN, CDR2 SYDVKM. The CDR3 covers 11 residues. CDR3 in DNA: TGTGCCAGCAGTCCGCGAAACGAGCAGTACTTC. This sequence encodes CASSPRNEQYF.

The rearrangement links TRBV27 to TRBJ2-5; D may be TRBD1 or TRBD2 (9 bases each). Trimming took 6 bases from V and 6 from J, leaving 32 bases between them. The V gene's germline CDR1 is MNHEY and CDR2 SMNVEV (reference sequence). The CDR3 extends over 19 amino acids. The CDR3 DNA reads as TGTGCCAGCAGCCTTACCCGGACAGGGGAGAGCGGGAGGAGGAAGACCCAGTACTTC. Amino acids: CASSLTRTGESGRRKTQYF.

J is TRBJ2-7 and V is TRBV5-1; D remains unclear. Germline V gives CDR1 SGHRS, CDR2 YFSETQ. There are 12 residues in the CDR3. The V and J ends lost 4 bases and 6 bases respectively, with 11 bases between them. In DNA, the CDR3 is TGCGCCAGCAGCGCCGCGCCGGGCGAGCAGTACTTC. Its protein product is CASSAAPGEQYF.

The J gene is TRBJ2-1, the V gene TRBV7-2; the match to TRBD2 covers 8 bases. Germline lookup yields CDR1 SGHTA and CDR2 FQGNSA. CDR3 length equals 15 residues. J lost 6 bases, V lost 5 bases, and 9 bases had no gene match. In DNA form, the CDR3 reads TGTGCCAGCAGCCTCCCGCAGCGGGAGAGCAATGAGCAGTTCTTC. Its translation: CASSLPQRESNEQFF. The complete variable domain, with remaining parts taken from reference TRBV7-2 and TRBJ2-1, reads GAGVSQSPSNKVTEKGKDVELRCDPISGHTALYWYRQSLGQGLEFLIYFQGNSAPDKSGLPSDRFSAERTGGSVSTLTIQRTQQEDSAVYLCASSLPQRESNEQFFGPGTRLTVL.

CDR3 sequence: CASSPLAGGEEQFF. The CDR3 nucleotides are TGTGCCAGCAGCCCCTTAGCGGGAGGGGAAGAGCAGTTCTTC. The chain employs TRBV5-4 and TRBJ2-1; 11 positions agree with TRBD2. This CDR3 contains 14 residues. V shed 4 bases and J 10 bases; nucleotides not matched to a gene: 7. The germline V gene encodes CDR1 SGHNT and CDR2 YYREEE (reference sequence).

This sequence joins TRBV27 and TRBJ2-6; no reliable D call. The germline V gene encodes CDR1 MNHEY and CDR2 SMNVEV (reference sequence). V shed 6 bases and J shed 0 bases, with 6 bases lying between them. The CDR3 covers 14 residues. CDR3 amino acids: CASSSYSGANVLTF. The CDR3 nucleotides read TGTGCCAGCAGCTCCTACTCTGGGGCCAACGTCCTGACTTTC. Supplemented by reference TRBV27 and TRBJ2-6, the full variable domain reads EAQVTQNPRYLITVTGKKLTVTCSQNMNHEYMSWYRQDPGLGLRQIYYSMNVEVTDKGDVPEGYKVSRKEKRNFPLILESPSPNQTSLYFCASSSYSGANVLTFGAGSRLTVL.

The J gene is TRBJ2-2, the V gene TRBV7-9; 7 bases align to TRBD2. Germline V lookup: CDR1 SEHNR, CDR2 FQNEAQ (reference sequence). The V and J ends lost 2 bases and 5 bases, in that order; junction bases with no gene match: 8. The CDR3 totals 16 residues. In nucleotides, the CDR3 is TGTGCCAGCAGCTTAATGGGCGGGAGAAGTACCGGGGAGCTGTTTTTT. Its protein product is CASSLMGGRSTGELFF.

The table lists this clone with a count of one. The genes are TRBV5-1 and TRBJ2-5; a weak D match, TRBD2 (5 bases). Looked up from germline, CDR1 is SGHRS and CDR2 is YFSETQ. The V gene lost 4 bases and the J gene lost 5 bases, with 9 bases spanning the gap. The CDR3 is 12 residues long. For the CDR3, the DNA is TGCGCCAGCAGCAGGCCTAGCGAGACCCAGTACTTC. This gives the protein CASSRPSETQYF.